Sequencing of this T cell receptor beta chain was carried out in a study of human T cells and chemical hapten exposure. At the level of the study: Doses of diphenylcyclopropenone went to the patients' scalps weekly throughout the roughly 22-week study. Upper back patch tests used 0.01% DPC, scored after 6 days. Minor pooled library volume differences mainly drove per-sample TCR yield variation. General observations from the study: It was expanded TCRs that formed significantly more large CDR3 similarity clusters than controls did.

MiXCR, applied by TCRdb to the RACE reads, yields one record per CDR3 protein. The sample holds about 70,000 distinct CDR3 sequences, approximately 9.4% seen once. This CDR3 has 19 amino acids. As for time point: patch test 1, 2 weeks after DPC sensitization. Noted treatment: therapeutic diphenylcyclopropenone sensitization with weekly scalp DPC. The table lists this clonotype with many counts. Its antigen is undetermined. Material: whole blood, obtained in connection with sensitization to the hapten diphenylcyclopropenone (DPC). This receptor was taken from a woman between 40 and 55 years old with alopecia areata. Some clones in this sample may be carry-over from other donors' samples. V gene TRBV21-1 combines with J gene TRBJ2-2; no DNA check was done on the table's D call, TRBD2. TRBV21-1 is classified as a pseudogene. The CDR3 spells CASSKRTSGGPNDTGELFF. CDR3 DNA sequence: TGTGCCAGCAGCAAGAGGACTAGCGGGGGTCCTAACGACACCGGGGAGCTGTTTTTT.